The following is a TCR beta chain sequence with its context. As handled by the study authors: Amplification from reference gene primers served as the basis for estimated nucleated cell counts. Produced via immunoSEQ multiplex PCR; TCRdb's table is partial and in-frame only. That table gives V, J and clone size, and the DNA gave D and trimming. The data hold under 300,000 clones, with approximately 86% observed a single time. This sample stems from a study of blood T cell repertoires in COVID-19. The wider study: Collection of acute and convalescent COVID-19 samples took place in the United States, Italy and Spain. The analysed material was cDNA or gDNA that came from T cells, B-cell-depleted T cells, or PBMCs.

Trimming took 0 bases from V and 4 from J; bases not matched to a gene: 6. Germline CDR1 and CDR2: ENHRY and SYGVKD. The CDR3 covers 18 residues. This TCR was recovered from a woman aged 55 to 70 with active or convalescent COVID-19. V gene TRBV10-3 combines with J gene TRBJ2-1; the match to TRBD2 covers 13 bases. Sequenced input: peripheral blood. The CDR3 loop is CAISESGTSGTFYNEQFF. CDR3 DNA sequence: TGTGCCATCAGTGAGTCGGGGACTAGCGGGACCTTTTACAATGAGCAGTTCTTC.